This is a list of T cell receptor beta chains from one sample in a study of OX40 agonist ivuxolimab in advanced cancers. Libraries were prepared by immunoSEQ multiplex PCR; TCRdb keeps only in-frame clonotypes and omits some of them. The data show about 76,000 clones, over 75% seen once. Sequenced material: CD4+ or CD8+ T cells sorted from blood, taken in a trial of the OX40 agonist ivuxolimab. The receptors derive from an adult with an advanced solid tumor such as melanoma, head and neck, liver or kidney cancer. Each CDR3 is given with its conserved first and last residue. A D gene is named only where the DNA matches it firmly. Some rows mark clone size as missing; the rest say once, few, many or name a class of expanded clone.

V	J	D	size	DNA	CDR3
TRBV7-2	TRBJ1-1	-	-	TGTGCCAGCAGCCCGGGACCTTTGAACACTGAAGCTTTCTTT	CASSPGPLNTEAFF
TRBV12-5	TRBJ2-1	-	-	TGTGCTAGTGGTTTGGTACTTTTCCAACGGGAGAAGTACAATGAGCAGTTCTTC	CASGLVLFQREKYNEQFF
TRBV4-2	TRBJ2-7	-	-	TGTGCCAGCAGCTCGGACTCCGCCGGCTACGAGCAGTACTTC	CASSSDSAGYEQYF
TRBV7-3	TRBJ2-3	TRBD2	-	TGTGCCAGCAGCCCAGGCGTTAGCGGGAGACCCTTAGATACGCAGTATTTT	CASSPGVSGRPLDTQYF
TRBV6-1	TRBJ1-1	-	few	TGTGCCAGCAGAAGAGACGGGGGGGTCGGTGAAGCTTTCTTT	CASRRDGGVGEAFF
TRBV27	TRBJ2-1	TRBD2	-	TGTGCCAGCAGTTTATTGAGGGGACTAGCGGGAGAATTAGGTGAGCAGTTCTTC	CASSLLRGLAGELGEQFF
TRBV7-2	TRBJ2-5	-	-	TGTGCCAGCAGCTTAGGGCGTACGCAAGAGACCCAGTACTTC	CASSLGRTQETQYF
TRBV9	TRBJ2-1	TRBD2	-	TGTGCCAGCAGTCCTATACTAGCGGGAGTATCCTACAATGAGCAGTTCTTC	CASSPILAGVSYNEQFF
TRBV11-3	TRBJ2-5	-	-	TGTGCCAGCAGCACCAGGGGCGGGAGAGGGGAGACCCAGTACTTC	CASSTRGGRGETQYF
TRBV7-2	TRBJ1-3	-	few	TGTGCCAGCAGCCAAGATGTAAATCCGGGAAACACCATATATTTT	CASSQDVNPGNTIYF
TRBV10-3	TRBJ2-5	-	-	TGTGCCATCAGTGATGGAGGACCCCCCCAGTACTTC	CAISDGGPPQYF
TRBV2	TRBJ2-7	-	-	TGTGCCAGTCGGGGCCTCTACGAGCAGTACTTC	CASRGLYEQYF
TRBV4-3	TRBJ1-6	-	-	TGCGCCAGCAGCCAAGGGTGGACAGCCAAATCACCCCTCCACTTT	CASSQGWTAKSPLHF